The clone carrying this TCR beta chain was found a few times. Its antigen is as yet unknown. One end of the junction fails to match germline, which may point to a read error. Each individual donor underwent a draw of approximately 9.6 milliliters of peripheral blood. The germline gives CDR1 LGHNA, CDR2 YSLEER. The CDR3 sequence is 16 residues long. The use of a sample-barcoded 5' primer and a J-beta primer mix characterized a second PCR of about 7 to 12 cycles. TCRdb recomputed calls from the 5' RACE reads with MiXCR, one row per CDR3 protein. The data contain about 570,000 distinct CDR3 sequences, 25% to 30% of them singletons. The data derive from a study of blood T cells in healthy people across ages. Study outcomes and limitations: Estimates based on one million T cells were treated as lower bounds. Older age coincided with a roughly linear decline in TCR beta diversity per million T cells.

The origin of this receptor is a woman aged 70-85 years in good health. The chain uses TRBV4-3 and TRBJ2-4, with a tentative D call TRBD2 (5 bases). Sequencing input: blood. The CDR3 here is CASSQDLTNSKNIRYF. The CDR3 coding sequence is TGCGCCAGCAGCCAAGATCTGACTAACTCAAAAAACATTCGGTACTTC.